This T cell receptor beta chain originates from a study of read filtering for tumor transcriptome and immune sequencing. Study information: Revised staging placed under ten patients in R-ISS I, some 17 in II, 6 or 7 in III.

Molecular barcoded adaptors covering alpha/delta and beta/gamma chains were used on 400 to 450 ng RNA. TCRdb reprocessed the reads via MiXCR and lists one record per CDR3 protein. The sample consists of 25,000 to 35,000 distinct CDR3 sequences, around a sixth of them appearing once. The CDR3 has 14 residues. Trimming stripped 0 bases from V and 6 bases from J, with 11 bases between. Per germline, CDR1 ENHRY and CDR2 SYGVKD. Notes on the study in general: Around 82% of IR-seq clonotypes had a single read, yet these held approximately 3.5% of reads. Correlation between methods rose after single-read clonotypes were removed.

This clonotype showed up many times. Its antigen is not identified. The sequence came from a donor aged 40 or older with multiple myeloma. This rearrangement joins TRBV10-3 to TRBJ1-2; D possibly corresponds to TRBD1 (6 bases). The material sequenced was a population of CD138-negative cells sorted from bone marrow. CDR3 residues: CAISESTGWHGYTF. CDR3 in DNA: TGTGCCATCAGTGAGTCTACAGGGTGGCATGGCTACACCTTC.